This paragraph covers one T cell receptor beta chain sequence. This sample is drawn from a study of blood T cells in healthy people across ages. On the study more broadly: With template switching, about one barcoded beta molecule was captured per two T cells.

A J-beta primer mix and a sample-barcoded 5' primer were used in a second PCR of roughly 6 to 11 cycles. Carrying 12 random nucleotides, a template-switch adaptor labeled each individual cDNA molecule. Each CDR3 protein is one row after TCRdb ran MiXCR on the 5' RACE reads. The sample lists roughly 1.9 million distinct CDR3 sequences, roughly 43% occurring once. Germline V CDR1 and CDR2: MNHNY, SVGAGI (reference sequence). Between the trimmed V and J ends, which lost 7 bases and 2 bases, there was a span of 20 bases. The CDR3 has 16 residues. Samples each had at least 6 micrograms of total RNA extracted.

This receptor was obtained from a human donor in good health. The chain recombines TRBV6-6 with TRBJ1-1; possibly TRBD1 for D (6 bases). The sample consisted of blood. In DNA form, the CDR3 reads TGTGCCAGCAACAAAGGGGGGCGACAGGCTAACACTGAAGCTTTCTTT. Translated, it gives CASNKGGRQANTEAFF.